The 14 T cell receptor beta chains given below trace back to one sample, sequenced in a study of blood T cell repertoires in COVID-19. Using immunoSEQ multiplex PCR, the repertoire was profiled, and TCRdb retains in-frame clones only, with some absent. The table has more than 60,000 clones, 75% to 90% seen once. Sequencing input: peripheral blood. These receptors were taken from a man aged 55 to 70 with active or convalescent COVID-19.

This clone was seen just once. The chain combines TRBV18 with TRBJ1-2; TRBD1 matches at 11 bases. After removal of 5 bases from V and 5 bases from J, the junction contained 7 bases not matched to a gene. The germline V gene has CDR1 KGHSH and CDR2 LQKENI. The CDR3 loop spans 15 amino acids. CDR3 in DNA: TGTGCCAGCTCAACTCCGGGACAGGGGGATTATGGCTACACCTTC. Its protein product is CASSTPGQGDYGYTF.

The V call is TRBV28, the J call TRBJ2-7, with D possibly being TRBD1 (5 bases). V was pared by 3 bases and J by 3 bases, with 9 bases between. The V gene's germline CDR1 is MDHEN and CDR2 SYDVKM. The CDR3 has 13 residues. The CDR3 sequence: CASSFGRDYEQYF. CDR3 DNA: TGTGCCAGCAGTTTTGGCAGGGACTACGAGCAGTACTTC.

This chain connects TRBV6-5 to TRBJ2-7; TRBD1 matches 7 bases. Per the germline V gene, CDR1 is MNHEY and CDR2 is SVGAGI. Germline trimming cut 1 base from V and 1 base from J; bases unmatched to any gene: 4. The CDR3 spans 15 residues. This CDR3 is CASSYYHRGSYEQYF. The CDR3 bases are TGTGCCAGCAGTTACTATCACAGGGGTTCCTACGAGCAGTACTTC.

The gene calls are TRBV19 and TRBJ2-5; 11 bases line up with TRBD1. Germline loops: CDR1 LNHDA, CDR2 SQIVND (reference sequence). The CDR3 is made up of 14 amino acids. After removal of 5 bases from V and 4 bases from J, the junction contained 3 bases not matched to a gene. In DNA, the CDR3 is TGTGCCAGTAGTGGGGGGACAGGGGGAGAGACCCAGTACTTC. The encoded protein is CASSGGTGGETQYF.

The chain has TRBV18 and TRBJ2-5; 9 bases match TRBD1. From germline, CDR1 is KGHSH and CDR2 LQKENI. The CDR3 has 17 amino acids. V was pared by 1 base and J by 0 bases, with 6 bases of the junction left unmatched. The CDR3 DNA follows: TGTGCCAGCTCACCACGGGGACAGGGCCCGTACCAAGAGACCCAGTACTTC. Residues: CASSPRGQGPYQETQYF.

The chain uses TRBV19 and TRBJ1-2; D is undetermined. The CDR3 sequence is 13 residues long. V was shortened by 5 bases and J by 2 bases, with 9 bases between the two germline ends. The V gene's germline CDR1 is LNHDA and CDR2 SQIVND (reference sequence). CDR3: CASSLGVNYGYTF. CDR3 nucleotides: TGTGCCAGTAGTTTGGGAGTCAACTATGGCTACACCTTC.

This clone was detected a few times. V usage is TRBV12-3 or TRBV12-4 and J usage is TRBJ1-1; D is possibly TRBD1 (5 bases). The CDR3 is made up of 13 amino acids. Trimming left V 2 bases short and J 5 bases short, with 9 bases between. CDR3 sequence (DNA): TGTGCCAGCAGTTTATTCGGGGGAACTGAAGCTTTCTTT. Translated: CASSLFGGTEAFF.

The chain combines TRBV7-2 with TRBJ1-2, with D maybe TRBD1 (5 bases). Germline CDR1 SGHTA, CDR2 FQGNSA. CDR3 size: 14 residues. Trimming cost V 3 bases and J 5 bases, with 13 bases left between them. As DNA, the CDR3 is TGTGCCAGCAGCTTCGGGGGTAGGGGTTATGGCTACACCTTC. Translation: CASSFGGRGYGYTF.

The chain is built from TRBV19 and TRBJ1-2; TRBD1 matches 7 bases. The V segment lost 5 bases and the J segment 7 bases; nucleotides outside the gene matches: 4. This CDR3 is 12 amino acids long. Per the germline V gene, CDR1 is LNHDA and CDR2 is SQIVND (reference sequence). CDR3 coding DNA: TGTGCCAGTAGTTACAGGGGTGGTGGCTACACCTTC. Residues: CASSYRGGGYTF.

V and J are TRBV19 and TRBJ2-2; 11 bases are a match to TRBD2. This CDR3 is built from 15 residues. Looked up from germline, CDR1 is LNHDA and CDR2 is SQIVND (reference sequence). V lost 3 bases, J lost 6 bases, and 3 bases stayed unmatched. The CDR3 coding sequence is TGTGCCAGTAGTATTAGCGGGGGGGCCCCCGGGGAGCTGTTTTTT. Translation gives CASSISGGAPGELFF.

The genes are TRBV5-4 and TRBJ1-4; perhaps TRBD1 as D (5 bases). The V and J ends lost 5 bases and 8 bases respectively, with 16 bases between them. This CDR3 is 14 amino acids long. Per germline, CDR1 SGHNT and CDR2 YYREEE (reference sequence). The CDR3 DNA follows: TGTGCCAGCAGTGTAGGGCAGGGTGGCGAAAAACTGTTTTTT. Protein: CASSVGQGGEKLFF. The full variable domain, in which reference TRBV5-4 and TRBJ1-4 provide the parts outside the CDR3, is ETGVTQSPTHLIKTRGQQVTLRCSSQSGHNTVSWYQQALGQGPQFIFQYYREEENGRGNFPPRFSGLQFPNYSSELNVNALELDDSALYLCASSVGQGGEKLFFGSGTQLSVL.

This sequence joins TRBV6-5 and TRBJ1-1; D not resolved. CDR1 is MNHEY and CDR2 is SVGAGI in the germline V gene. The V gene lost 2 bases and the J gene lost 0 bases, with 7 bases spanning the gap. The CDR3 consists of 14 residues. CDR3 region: CASSYGPMNTEAFF. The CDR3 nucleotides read TGTGCCAGCAGTTACGGCCCCATGAACACTGAAGCTTTCTTT.

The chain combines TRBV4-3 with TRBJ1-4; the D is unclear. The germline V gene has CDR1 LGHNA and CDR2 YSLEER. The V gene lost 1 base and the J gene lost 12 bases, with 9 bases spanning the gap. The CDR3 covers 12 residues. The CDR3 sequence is CASSQVGGQLFF. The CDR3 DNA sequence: TGCGCCAGCAGCCAAGTTGGCGGGCAACTGTTTTTT.

The CDR3 is CASSLSGNEKLFF. The CDR3 DNA reads as TGTGCCAGCAGTTTATCCGGGAATGAAAAACTGTTTTTT. The V call is TRBV27, the J call TRBJ1-4; D gene ambiguous. Between the trimmed V and J ends, which lost 0 bases and 5 bases, there was a span of 4 bases. The length of the CDR3 is 13 residues. Germline V CDR1 and CDR2: MNHEY, SMNVEV (reference sequence).